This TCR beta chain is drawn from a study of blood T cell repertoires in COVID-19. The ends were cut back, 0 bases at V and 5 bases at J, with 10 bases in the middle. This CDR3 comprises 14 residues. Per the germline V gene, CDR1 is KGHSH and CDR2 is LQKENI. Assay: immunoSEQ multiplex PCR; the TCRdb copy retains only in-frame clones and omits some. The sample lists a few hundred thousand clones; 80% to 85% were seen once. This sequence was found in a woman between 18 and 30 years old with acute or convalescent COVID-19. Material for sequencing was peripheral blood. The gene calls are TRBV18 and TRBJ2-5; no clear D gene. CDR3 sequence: CASSPPARKETQYF. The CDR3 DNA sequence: TGTGCCAGCTCACCACCGGCCCGAAAGGAGACCCAGTACTTC.